These 22 T cell receptor beta chains originate from one sample sequenced in a study of T cell responses to AZD1222 COVID-19 vaccine. TCRdb's copy holds only in-frame clones and misses some; the assay was immunoSEQ multiplex PCR. The table shows 120,000 or so clones, with roughly 87% occurring only once. The specimen was peripheral blood, collected on day 0 of AZD1222 vaccination. These receptors all come from an adult in good health.

The V call is TRBV9, the J call TRBJ2-2; D call uncertain. The CDR3 spans 16 residues. Germline CDR1 SGDLS, CDR2 YYNGEE. V was clipped by 0 bases and J by 0 bases, with 9 bases between them. CDR3 residues: CASSVGGWPNTGELFF. CDR3 DNA: TGTGCCAGCAGCGTAGGTGGTTGGCCGAACACCGGGGAGCTGTTTTTT.

The CDR3 DNA is TGTGCCAGCAGGGGCAGCATAAGCTATAATTCACCCCTCCACTTT. It yields the protein CASRGSISYNSPLHF. The V gene is TRBV7-2, the J gene TRBJ1-6; D unclear. CDR1 SGHTA and CDR2 FQGNSA come from the germline V gene. This CDR3 spans 15 amino acids. Trimming removed 6 bases from V and 3 bases from J, with 12 bases in between.

The V and J genes are TRBV4-2 and TRBJ2-7; D is ambiguous. This CDR3 is 14 amino acids long. Trimming removed 0 bases from V and 2 bases from J, with 8 bases in between. Germline V gives CDR1 LGHNA, CDR2 YNFKEQ. The CDR3 region is CASSQDIGPYEQYF. CDR3 coding DNA: TGTGCCAGCAGCCAAGATATAGGCCCCTACGAGCAGTACTTC.

This chain joins TRBV6-5 and TRBJ1-1; a weak D match, TRBD1 (5 bases). CDR1 is MNHEY, CDR2 SVGAGI, per germline. Between the trimmed V and J ends, which lost 5 bases and 1 base, there was a span of 14 bases. The CDR3 totals 15 residues. CDR3 sequence (DNA): TGTGCCAGCAGTCCCCATGGGGGACGGAACACTGAAGCTTTCTTT. It specifies CASSPHGGRNTEAFF.

V is TRBV28 and J is TRBJ1-5; D uncertain. V was pared by 6 bases and J by 1 base, with 13 bases between. This CDR3 is 15 amino acids long. Germline loops: CDR1 MDHEN, CDR2 SYDVKM. CDR3 amino acids: CASSSPGASNQPQHF. The CDR3 DNA is TGTGCCAGCAGCTCCCCGGGAGCGAGCAATCAGCCCCAGCATTTT.

This clone was picked up a small number of times. The gene calls are TRBV27 and TRBJ1-6, with D tentatively TRBD1 (5 bases). V was shortened by 5 bases and J by 4 bases, with 18 bases between the two germline ends. Looked up from germline, CDR1 is MNHEY and CDR2 is SMNVEV (reference sequence). CDR3 length: 17 amino acids. The CDR3 bases are TGTGCCAGCAGTGGTCGGCAGGGAACTATTTATAATTCACCCCTCCACTTT. Its translation: CASSGRQGTIYNSPLHF.

Points on this clone: Other DNA sequences of this sample code for an identical CDR3. The rearrangement joins TRBV11-3 to TRBJ2-7; D gene ambiguous. Trimming took 1 base from V and 3 from J, leaving 7 bases between them. Germline CDR1 and CDR2: SGHNT and YENEEA. This CDR3 comprises 13 residues. The CDR3 sequence: CASSLGPDYEQYF. Here the CDR3 DNA reads TGTGCCAGCAGCTTAGGCCCAGACTACGAGCAGTACTTC.

V usage is TRBV28 and J usage is TRBJ1-1; 7 bases align to TRBD1. The germline CDR1 and CDR2 sequences are MDHEN and SYDVKM. This CDR3 is built from 15 residues. Unmatched junction bases numbered 7, after V lost 5 bases and J lost 1 base. CDR3 amino acids: CASSTYRGQNTEAFF. CDR3 sequence (DNA): TGTGCCAGCAGTACCTACAGGGGCCAGAACACTGAAGCTTTCTTT.

The chain carries TRBV3-1 (or the pseudogene TRBV3-2) and TRBJ2-5, with a possible D match to TRBD2 (6 bases). Trimming stripped 7 bases from V and 1 base from J, with 13 bases between. Germline V gives CDR1 LGHDT, CDR2 YNNKEL (reference sequence). This CDR3 region has 14 residues. The CDR3 nucleotides are TGTGCCAGCACTCTCTACGGGGGCCAAGAGACCCAGTACTTC. Its translation is CASTLYGGQETQYF.

Here the CDR3 DNA reads TGTGCCAGCTCACCGGAATATAGCAATCAGCCCCAGCATTTT. The encoded protein is CASSPEYSNQPQHF. The chain links TRBV18 to TRBJ1-5; D is uncertain. The CDR3 runs 14 residues. Per the germline V gene, CDR1 is KGHSH and CDR2 is LQKENI. V gave up 3 bases and J gave up 0 bases, with 6 bases separating them.

V is TRBV19 and J is TRBJ2-2, with TRBD1 matching over 12 bases. CDR3 length: 18 amino acids. CDR1 and CDR2 from the germline V gene are LNHDA and SQIVND (reference sequence). V shed 5 bases and J 5 bases; nucleotides not matched to a gene: 12. The CDR3 DNA reads TGTGCCAGTAGTCCAGAGGGACAGGGGGCATGGAAGACCGGGGAGCTGTTTTTT. This sequence encodes CASSPEGQGAWKTGELFF.

V and J are TRBV25-1 and TRBJ1-4; D possibly corresponds to TRBD1 (5 bases). The CDR3 loop spans 14 amino acids. The germline V gene has CDR1 MGHDK and CDR2 SYGVNS. V gave up 6 bases and J gave up 7 bases, with 15 bases separating them. For the CDR3, the DNA is TGTGCCAGCAGCCCCGCAGGGTGGGTTGAAAAACTGTTTTTT. This translates into CASSPAGWVEKLFF.

This chain links TRBV21-1 with TRBJ2-2. TRBV21-1 constitutes a pseudogene. The CDR3 totals 17 residues. The DNA for the CDR3 is TGTGCCAGCAGCCCCCATCGGGCACAGCAGAACACCGGGGAGCTGTTTTTT. Translating it yields CASSPHRAQQNTGELFF.

The rearrangement links TRBV15 to TRBJ2-1; D possibly matches TRBD1 or TRBD2 (6 bases each). Germline V CDR1 and CDR2: LNHNV, YYDKDF (reference sequence). V was shortened by 4 bases and J by 16 bases, with 53 bases between the two germline ends. This CDR3 is built from 24 residues. CDR3 nucleotides: TGTGCCACCAGCAACCCAAAACCACTTCCTTTCAGTAGGGGGGCGTTTTCCTACCCCCACCGGGAATTCTTC. It encodes CATSNPKPLPFSRGAFSYPHREFF.

The chain joins TRBV6-5 to TRBJ1-2; 10 positions match TRBD1. The trim removed 6 bases at V and 8 bases at J, leaving 9 bases unmatched. The CDR3 is 14 residues long. The germline V gene encodes CDR1 MNHEY and CDR2 SVGAGI. CDR3 in amino acids: CASSLTGGASGYTF. Written as DNA, the CDR3 is TGTGCCAGCAGCCTGACAGGGGGCGCGTCCGGCTACACCTTC.

The chain links TRBV5-1 to TRBJ1-6; 7 bases are shared with TRBD1. This CDR3 region has 14 residues. Looked up from germline, CDR1 is SGHRS and CDR2 is YFSETQ. Trimming cost V 3 bases and J 8 bases; bases outside gene matches: 5. The CDR3 nucleotides are TGCGCCAGCAGCTACGACAGGGTGGATTCACCCCTCCACTTT. It yields the protein CASSYDRVDSPLHF.

The J gene is TRBJ1-6, the V gene TRBV7-9, with 11 bases lining up with TRBD1. The germline gives CDR1 SEHNR, CDR2 FQNEAQ (reference sequence). This CDR3 comprises 17 residues. V gave up 5 bases and J gave up 8 bases; unmatched junction bases: 11. The CDR3 DNA is TGTGCCAGCAGCCCTACTAAATTGGGACAGGGGGATTCACCCCTCCACTTT. Its protein is CASSPTKLGQGDSPLHF.

The V call is TRBV3-1 (or the pseudogene TRBV3-2), the J call TRBJ1-5; D is unresolved. V was clipped by 2 bases and J by 7 bases, with 12 bases between them. Germline CDR1 reads LGHDT; CDR2 reads YNNKEL (reference sequence). The CDR3 is 14 residues long. CDR3 in amino acids: CASSQSSNWQPQHF. The CDR3, as DNA: TGTGCCAGCAGCCAATCCTCGAATTGGCAGCCCCAGCATTTT.

This clone has just a few counts. The chain uses TRBV20-1 and TRBJ1-2; D not resolved. There are 12 residues in the CDR3. From germline, CDR1 is DFQATT and CDR2 SNEGSKA (reference sequence). V was trimmed by 3 bases and J by 3 bases, leaving 8 bases between them. Here the CDR3 DNA reads TGCAGTGCTAGTATCTCGGACTATGGCTACACCTTC. Its translation: CSASISDYGYTF.

This clone has only a few counts. CDR3 bases: TGCGCCAGCAGCTCGACAGGCGATAGGGGCAATGAGCAGTTCTTC. Translating it yields CASSSTGDRGNEQFF. V usage is TRBV5-1 and J usage is TRBJ2-1; tentatively, D is TRBD1 (6 bases). The CDR3 covers 15 residues. With 3 bases removed from V and 6 bases from J, the gap between germline ends came to 16 bases. Germline V gives CDR1 SGHRS, CDR2 YFSETQ.

The chain carries TRBV10-1 and TRBJ1-4; a weak D match, TRBD1 (5 bases). The germline V gene encodes CDR1 WNHNN and CDR2 SYGVQD (reference sequence). V lost 6 bases, J lost 9 bases, and 23 bases lay in between. The CDR3 has 16 amino acids. The CDR3 nucleotides are TGCGCCAGCAGCCCAGCCCCGAGACAGTACGGTAAAAAACTGTTTTTT. Translating it yields CASSPAPRQYGKKLFF.

The chain combines TRBV3-1 (or the pseudogene TRBV3-2) with TRBJ2-1; 10 positions match TRBD1. Germline CDR1 LGHDT, CDR2 YNNKEL (reference sequence). J was trimmed by 5 bases and V by 6 bases; bases with no gene match: 7. The CDR3 sequence is 15 residues long. CDR3 amino acids: CASSRDRGAHNEQFF. Written as DNA, the CDR3 is TGTGCCAGCAGTCGGGACAGGGGCGCCCACAATGAGCAGTTCTTC.